The 14 T cell receptor beta chains presented below share a single source sample, sequenced in a study of early T cells in non-severe SARS-CoV-2 infection (dated by TCRdb to about 2021). Library generation was performed with 5' RACE. Sequencing used a NextSeq 500. Using fastp at Q25 and MiXCR, TCRdb reprocessed the public reads and kept productive beta chains. Identical CDR3 protein sequences are pooled into one entry, listed with their most common genes and DNA. The sample includes about 83,000 distinct CDR3 sequences, with over 9% observed a single time. The ten largest clonotypes hold approximately 6.1% of the sample. The sequencing input was whole blood. Source of these receptors: an adult who was a healthcare worker with PCR-confirmed SARS-CoV-2 infection or an uninfected control (not recorded which).

There are a few counts of this clonotype. V and J are TRBV6-1 and TRBJ2-1, with no clear D. The germline CDR1 and CDR2 sequences are MNHNS and SASEGT. The CDR3 runs 15 residues. V gave up 2 bases and J gave up 3 bases, with 11 bases separating them. The CDR3 DNA reads TGTGCCAGCAGTGAACAGGTCATGAGCTACAATGAGCAGTTCTTC. It specifies CASSEQVMSYNEQFF.

This clonotype was counted ten times or more. V and J are TRBV7-6 and TRBJ2-3; 11 bases align to TRBD2. The ends lost 1 base at V and 0 bases at J; junction bases unmatched: 0. This CDR3 has 16 amino acids. Germline CDR1 and CDR2: SGHVS and FNYEAQ. CDR3 in DNA: TGTGCCAGCAGCTTAGGGACTAGCGGGAGCACAGATACGCAGTATTTT. It translates to CASSLGTSGSTDTQYF. The full variable domain, with the rest looked up from reference TRBV7-6 and TRBJ2-3, is GAGVSQSPRYKVTKRGQDVALRCDPISGHVSLYWYRQALGQGPEFLTYFNYEAQQDKSGLPNDRFSAERPEGSISTLTIQRTEQRDSAMYRCASSLGTSGSTDTQYFGPGTRLTVL.

This clonotype was seen a few times. A much larger clone lies a single base off, so this may be a read error. The V call is TRBV6-1, the J call TRBJ1-1, with D unclear. The V gene's germline CDR1 is MNHNS and CDR2 SASEGT. This CDR3 is 9 amino acids long. The CDR3 loop is CASGTEALF. In DNA form, the CDR3 reads TGTGCCAGTGGCACTGAAGCTCTCTTT.

This clonotype was detected only a few times. The genes are TRBV3-1 and TRBJ2-5; D unresolved. This CDR3 is built from 15 residues. V dropped 0 bases and J dropped 2 bases, with 10 bases sitting between them. CDR1 and CDR2 from the germline V gene are LGHDT and YNNKEL (reference sequence). CDR3 sequence: CASSQEVTAQETQYF. The CDR3 coding sequence is TGTGCCAGCAGCCAAGAGGTTACAGCTCAAGAGACCCAGTACTTC.

Points on this clonotype: A junction end diverges from the germline sequence, so it may reflect a read error. CDR3 bases: TGTGCCAGCAGCTTGGATCCGAACACCGGGAAGCTGTTTTTT. The encoded protein is CASSLDPNTGKLFF. This sequence joins TRBV3-1 and TRBJ2-2; the D gene is possibly TRBD2 (5 bases). The length of the CDR3 is 14 residues. The germline V gene encodes CDR1 LGHDT and CDR2 YNNKEL (reference sequence). The whole variable domain, remainder taken from reference TRBV3-1 and TRBJ2-2, is DTAVSQTPKYLVTQMGNDKSIKCEQNLGHDTMYWYKQDSKKFLKIMFSYNNKELIINETVPNRFSPKSPDKAHLNLHINSLELGDSAVYFCASSLDPNTGKLFFGEGSRLTVL.

This clonotype occurred a few times. The CDR3 region is CSAWDRGTDTQYF. CDR3 sequence (DNA): TGCAGTGCTTGGGACAGGGGCACAGATACGCAGTATTTT. This chain connects TRBV20-1 to TRBJ2-3, with 9 bases matching TRBD1. Germline lookup yields CDR1 DFQATT and CDR2 SNEGSKA (reference sequence). The CDR3 totals 13 residues. V lost 5 bases, J lost 1 base, and 1 base stayed unmatched.

This clonotype showed up just a few times. V is TRBV20-1 and J is TRBJ2-3; TRBD2 might be the D (5 bases). Germline V gene data show CDR1 as DFQATT and CDR2 as SNEGSKA (reference sequence). The CDR3 loop spans 12 amino acids. V lost 0 bases to trimming and J lost 5 bases, with 6 bases between them. CDR3 region: CSARDRGDTQYF. CDR3 coding DNA: TGCAGTGCTAGAGATCGGGGAGATACGCAGTATTTT.

This clonotype was detected a few times. The V and J genes are TRBV12-3 or TRBV12-4 and TRBJ2-3; tentatively, D is TRBD1 (6 bases). With 5 bases removed from V and 1 base from J, the gap between germline ends came to 19 bases. The CDR3 spans 17 residues. In DNA form, the CDR3 reads TGTGCCAGCAGTGGGCTGGGCTACAGGGCCGGCACAGATACGCAGTATTTT. Translating gives CASSGLGYRAGTDTQYF.

J is TRBJ2-2 and V is TRBV6-6, with TRBD2 matching over 15 bases. Germline CDR1 and CDR2: MNHNY and SVGAGI (reference sequence). This CDR3 comprises 17 residues. V shed 8 bases, J shed 0 bases, and the junction held 4 bases outside the gene matches. CDR3: CASVGTSGRSNTGELFF. As DNA, the CDR3 is TGTGCCAGCGTGGGGACTAGCGGGAGGTCGAACACCGGGGAGCTGTTTTTT.

This chain links TRBV29-1 with TRBJ2-5, with D possibly being TRBD1 or TRBD2 (5 bases each). V was cut by 4 bases and J by 1 base, with 13 bases left in between. This CDR3 contains 14 residues. Looked up from germline, CDR1 is SQVTM and CDR2 is ANQGSEA. The CDR3 loop is CSVGVGTLQETQYF. The CDR3, as DNA: TGCAGCGTTGGAGTCGGGACCCTCCAAGAGACCCAGTACTTC.

This clonotype was observed at least ten times. The J gene is TRBJ1-1, the V gene TRBV10-3; D may be TRBD1 (5 bases). There are 14 residues in the CDR3. Trimming removed 6 bases at V and 5 bases at J, with 16 bases between. Germline CDR1 reads ENHRY; CDR2 reads SYGVKD. This CDR3 reads CAIRAAGVRTEAFF. DNA of the CDR3: TGTGCCATCAGGGCGGCGGGGGTGAGGACTGAAGCTTTCTTT.

This clonotype was seen repeatedly, ten times or more. This rearrangement joins TRBV6-1 to TRBJ2-1; D is perhaps TRBD2 (6 bases). This CDR3 is built from 16 residues. V was pared by 7 bases and J by 15 bases, with 31 bases between. Germline V lookup: CDR1 MNHNS, CDR2 SASEGT. The CDR3 is CASTPRVGLDLYNAFF. CDR3 nucleotides: TGTGCCAGCACCCCCCGAGTGGGACTCGATCTGTATAACGCGTTCTTC.

This chain uses TRBV20-1 with TRBJ2-1; D is ambiguous. There are 12 residues in the CDR3. Per germline, CDR1 DFQATT and CDR2 SNEGSKA (reference sequence). Trimming pared 6 bases from V and 6 bases from J, leaving 12 bases between. The CDR3 loop is CSARSQPNEQFF. CDR3 coding DNA: TGCAGTGCGCGGAGCCAACCCAATGAGCAGTTCTTC.

The V gene is TRBV18, the J gene TRBJ2-7, with 9 bases aligning to TRBD1. The J segment lost 5 bases and the V segment lost 6 bases, leaving 5 bases of the junction unmatched. Per germline, CDR1 KGHSH and CDR2 LQKENI. The CDR3 spans 13 residues. CDR3 bases: TGTGCCAGCTCGCAGGGACAGGGCGACGAGCAGTACTTC. Protein: CASSQGQGDEQYF.